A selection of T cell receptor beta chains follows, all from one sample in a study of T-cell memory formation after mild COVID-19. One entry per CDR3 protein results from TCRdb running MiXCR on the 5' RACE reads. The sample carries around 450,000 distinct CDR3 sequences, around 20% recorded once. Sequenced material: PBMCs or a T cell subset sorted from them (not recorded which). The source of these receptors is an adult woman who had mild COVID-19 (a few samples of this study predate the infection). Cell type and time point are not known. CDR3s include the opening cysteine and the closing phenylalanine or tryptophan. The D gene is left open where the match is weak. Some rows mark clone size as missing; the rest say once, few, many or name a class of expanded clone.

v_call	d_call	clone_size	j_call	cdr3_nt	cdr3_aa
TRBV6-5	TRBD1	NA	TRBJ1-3	TGTGCCAGCAGTTACTCTGTGGGGACAGGGAATAGAAACACCATATATTTT	CASSYSVGTGNRNTIYF
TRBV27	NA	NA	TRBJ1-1	TGTGCCAGCAGTTTAGGGACGGGAAGGGACATGAACACTGAAGCTTTCTTT	CASSLGTGRDMNTEAFF
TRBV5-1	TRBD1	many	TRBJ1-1	TGCGCCAGCAGCCCCGGGACAGCGAACACTGAAGCTTTCTTT	CASSPGTANTEAFF
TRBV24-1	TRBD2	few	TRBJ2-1	TGTGCCACCAGTGATGCCTTAGCGGGATCCTCCTACAATGAGCAGTTCTTC	CATSDALAGSSYNEQFF
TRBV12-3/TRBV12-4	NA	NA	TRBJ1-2	TGTGCCAGCAGTTCGACACCTTATGGCTACACCTTC	CASSSTPYGYTF
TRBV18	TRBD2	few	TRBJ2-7	TGTGCCAGCTCACCTTCGGGGCTAGCGGGGTCTCTCTACGAGCAGTACTTC	CASSPSGLAGSLYEQYF
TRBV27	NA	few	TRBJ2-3	TGTGCCAGCAGTTTTGATCGGCGGGCAGAGACAGATACGCAGTATTTT	CASSFDRRAETDTQYF
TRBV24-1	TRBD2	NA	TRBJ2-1	TGTGCCACCAGTTATGGGGGGGTCTACAATGAGCAGTTCTTC	CATSYGGVYNEQFF
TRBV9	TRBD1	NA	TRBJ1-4	TGTGCCAGCAGCCCAGCCGACAGGGATGAAAAACTGTTTTTT	CASSPADRDEKLFF
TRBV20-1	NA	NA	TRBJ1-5	TGCAGTGCTAGGCAGGGATGGGTTCATAGCAATCAGCCCCAGCATTTT	CSARQGWVHSNQPQHF
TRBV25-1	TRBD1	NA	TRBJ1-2	TGTGCCAGCAGTGAAGGAGGTCCAGGGGGCATCTATGGCTACACCTTC	CASSEGGPGGIYGYTF
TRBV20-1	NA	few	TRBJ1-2	TGCAGTGCTAGAGGGGCAGGGGCCTACTATGGCTACACCTTC	CSARGAGAYYGYTF